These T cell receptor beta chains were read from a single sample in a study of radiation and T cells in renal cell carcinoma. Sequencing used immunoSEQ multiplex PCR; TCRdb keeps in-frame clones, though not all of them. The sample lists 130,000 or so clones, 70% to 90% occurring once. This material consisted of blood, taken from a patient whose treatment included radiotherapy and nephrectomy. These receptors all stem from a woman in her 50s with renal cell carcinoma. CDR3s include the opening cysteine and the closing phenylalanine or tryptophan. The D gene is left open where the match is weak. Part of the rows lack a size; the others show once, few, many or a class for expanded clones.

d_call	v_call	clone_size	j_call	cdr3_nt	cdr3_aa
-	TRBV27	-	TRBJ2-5	TGTGCCATCCTCGTGGAGACCCAGTACTTC	CAILVETQYF
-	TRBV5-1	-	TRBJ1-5	TGCGCCAGCAGCTTGGTTGGGGATCAGCCCCAGCATTTT	CASSLVGDQPQHF
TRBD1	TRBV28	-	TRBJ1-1	TGTGCCAGCAGGCCAGGGGGCGTTGAGGACACTGAAGCTTTCTTT	CASRPGGVEDTEAFF
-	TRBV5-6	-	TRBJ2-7	TGTGCCAGCAGCTTACGGGGCGACAGCTCCTACGAGCAGTACTTC	CASSLRGDSSYEQYF
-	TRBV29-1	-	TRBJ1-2	TGCAGCGTTGACAGGGGTGACTATGGCTACACCTTC	CSVDRGDYGYTF
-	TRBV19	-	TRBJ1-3	TGTGCCAGTAGTTCCATCGACGGACCCTCTGGAAACACCATATATTTT	CASSSIDGPSGNTIYF
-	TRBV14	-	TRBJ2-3	TGTGCCAGCAGCCAAGCCGGTGATACGCAGTATTTT	CASSQAGDTQYF
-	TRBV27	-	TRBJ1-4	TGTGCCAGCAGTTTATCTTCGGTCCGGGGGGCGAAACTGTTTTTT	CASSLSSVRGAKLFF
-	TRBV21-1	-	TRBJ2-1	TGTGCCAGCACCTTAGTGACAGGGGCCTATGAGCAGTTCTTC	CASTLVTGAYEQFF
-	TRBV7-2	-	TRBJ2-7	TGTGCCAGCAGCTTAATTCCCGGGACTCCAAGCTCCTACGAGCAGTACTTC	CASSLIPGTPSSYEQYF
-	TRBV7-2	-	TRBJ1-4	TGTGCCAGCACTCAAACCCCAACTAATGAAAAACTGTTTTTT	CASTQTPTNEKLFF
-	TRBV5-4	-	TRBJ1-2	TGTGCCAGCAGCTTGGCCGGGGGGTTAGGTTTTGGCTACACCTTC	CASSLAGGLGFGYTF
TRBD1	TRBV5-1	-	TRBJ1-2	TGCGCCAGCAGCTTGGCAGGACAGGTGGACTATGGCTACACCTTC	CASSLAGQVDYGYTF
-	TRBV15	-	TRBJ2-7	TGTGCCACCAGCAGAGATGGTGGAGCGAAGACCGACGAGCAGTACTTC	CATSRDGGAKTDEQYF
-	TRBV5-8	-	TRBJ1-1	TGTGCCAGCAGCACGCCGGTCAGGAACACTGAAGCTTTCTTT	CASSTPVRNTEAFF
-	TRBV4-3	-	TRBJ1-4	TGCGCCAGCAGCCTCACTGTACAGGTCATAAATGAAAAACTGTTTTTT	CASSLTVQVINEKLFF
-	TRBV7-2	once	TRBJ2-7	TGTGCCAGCAGCTTAGCGTTCGAGCAGTACTTC	CASSLAFEQYF
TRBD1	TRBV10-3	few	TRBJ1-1	TGTGCCATCAGGACAGGGGGGGCCCCTGAAGCTTTCTTT	CAIRTGGAPEAFF
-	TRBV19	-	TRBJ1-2	TGTGCCAGTAGTATTAGCTGGGACGCGGCTGGTGGCTACACCTTC	CASSISWDAAGGYTF
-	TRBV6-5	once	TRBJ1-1	TGTGCCAGCAGCCGACAGCCGGGGGAAGCTTTCTTT	CASSRQPGEAFF
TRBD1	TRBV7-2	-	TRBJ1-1	TGTGCCAGCAGCCAGTCATCCGGGACAGGGGAAGCTTTCTTT	CASSQSSGTGEAFF
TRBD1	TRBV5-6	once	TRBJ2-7	TGTGCCAGCAGAGGATCCGGGACAGGGGTCTACGAGCAGTACTTC	CASRGSGTGVYEQYF
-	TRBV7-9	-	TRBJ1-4	TGTGCCAGCAGCTTAGGGACCTCCCTAACACAAGGAAAACTGTTTTTT	CASSLGTSLTQGKLFF
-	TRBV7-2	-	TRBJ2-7	TGTGCCAGCAGCTCGAGACAGGCGAGCTCCTACGAGCAGTACTTC	CASSSRQASSYEQYF
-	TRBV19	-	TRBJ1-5	TGTGCCAGTCACAGACAGGACGGTAGCAATCAGCCCCAGCATTTT	CASHRQDGSNQPQHF
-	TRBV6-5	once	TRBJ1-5	TGTGCCAGCAGTTACTCGAATAGGGGGAATCAGCCCCAGCATTTT	CASSYSNRGNQPQHF
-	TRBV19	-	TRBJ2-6	TGTGCCAGTAGTATTGGGGAGTCCTTCTCTGGGGCCAACGTCCTGACTTTC	CASSIGESFSGANVLTF
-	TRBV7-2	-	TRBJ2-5	TGTGCCAGCAGCCAAGACGCCGGCGAAGAGACCCAGTACTTC	CASSQDAGEETQYF
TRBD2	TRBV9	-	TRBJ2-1	TGTGCCAGCAGCCTTTCGACTAGCGGGACGGATGAGCAGTTCTTC	CASSLSTSGTDEQFF
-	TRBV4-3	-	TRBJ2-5	TGCGCCAGCAGCCTTGACGGTTTCGGGACCCAGTACTTC	CASSLDGFGTQYF
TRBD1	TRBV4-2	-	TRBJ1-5	TGTGCCAGCAGCCAAGAACCGAGACAGGGGGTTCAGCCCCAGCATTTT	CASSQEPRQGVQPQHF
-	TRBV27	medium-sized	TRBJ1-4	TGTGCCAGCAGTCTGATAAAGGGTGAAAAACTGTTTTTT	CASSLIKGEKLFF
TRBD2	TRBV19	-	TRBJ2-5	TGTGCCAGTAGTACTTCGCTAGCGGGGGGACAAGAGACCCAGTACTTC	CASSTSLAGGQETQYF
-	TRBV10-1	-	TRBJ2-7	TGCGCCAGCAGTGAGTCGCAGGGAAAGGAGTCCTACGAGCAGTACTTC	CASSESQGKESYEQYF
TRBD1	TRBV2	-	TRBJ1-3	TGTGCCAGCGCGGACAGGGGGAAACTCTCTGGAAACACCATATATTTT	CASADRGKLSGNTIYF
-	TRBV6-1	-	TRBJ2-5	TGTGCCAGCATCCGGGACTTTCAAGAGACCCAGTACTTC	CASIRDFQETQYF
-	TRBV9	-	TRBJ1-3	TGTGCCAGCAGCGTACTGGATTCCGATAATGGAAACACCATATATTTT	CASSVLDSDNGNTIYF
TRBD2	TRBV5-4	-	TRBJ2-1	TGTGCCAGCAGCTTCCTAGCGGGAGGGTCAACCCAAGATGAGCAGTTCTTC	CASSFLAGGSTQDEQFF
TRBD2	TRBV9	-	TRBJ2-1	TGTGCCAGCAGCGTGGGCGCTGCGCGGGAGGAAACCTACAATGAGCAGTTCTTC	CASSVGAAREETYNEQFF
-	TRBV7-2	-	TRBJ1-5	TGTGCCAGCAGCTTCTTCGCGGCTCAGCCCCAGCATTTT	CASSFFAAQPQHF
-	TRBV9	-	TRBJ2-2	TGTGCCAGCAGCGCAAAACTCGGACAGATAGACACCGGGGAGCTGTTTTTT	CASSAKLGQIDTGELFF
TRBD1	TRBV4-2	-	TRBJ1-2	TGTGCCAGCAGCCAAGACGGACAGGGGGCAAGTGGGTATGGCTACACCTTC	CASSQDGQGASGYGYTF
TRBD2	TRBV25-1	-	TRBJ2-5	TGTGCCAGCAGAAGCACTAGCGGGAGGGCCGGGACCCAGTACTTC	CASRSTSGRAGTQYF
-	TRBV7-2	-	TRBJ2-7	TGTGCCAGCAGCCCGGCCGGGGAAATGAGGGAGCAGTACTTC	CASSPAGEMREQYF
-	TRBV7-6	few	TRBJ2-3	TGTGCCAGCAGCATAACCGGGCCCTCCGATACGCAGTATTTT	CASSITGPSDTQYF